These 32 T cell receptor beta chains share one sample of origin, sequenced in a study of regulatory T cells in long-lasting Graves disease. This sample's time point: newly diagnosed GD, antithyroid drugs for less than 3 months. The TCR library was made from RNA that had been extracted from PBMCs in TRIzol. CDR3 regions were amplified by Arm-PCR using iRepertoire HTBI primers to build TCR beta libraries. TCRdb re-called the multiplex PCR reads with MiXCR, one entry per CDR3 protein. The top ten hold 16% of the sample, which has 440,000 or so distinct CDR3 sequences, approximately 15% seen once. The data also belong to a second study, concerning T cells in Graves' hyperthyroidism and ophthalmopathy.

The specimen was peripheral blood mononuclear cells (PBMCs), collected at new diagnosis, from a patient treated with antithyroid drugs. These receptors were collected from a woman aged 25-40 years with Graves disease.

J is TRBJ2-1 and V is TRBV28; possible D gene TRBD2, 5 bases. The V and J ends lost 5 bases and 1 base respectively, with 15 bases between them. The CDR3 totals 16 residues. CDR1 and CDR2 (germline): MDHEN, SYDVKM. The CDR3 sequence: CASSTSGGYSYNEQFF. The CDR3 coding sequence is TGTGCCAGCAGTACGTCAGGAGGCTATTCCTACAATGAGCAGTTCTTC.

This clonotype was counted between two and nine times. The rearrangement joins TRBV11-3 to TRBJ1-3; no clear D gene. The CDR3 totals 15 residues. V lost 5 bases and J lost 1, with 12 bases in between. Germline loops: CDR1 SGHNT, CDR2 YENEEA. CDR3 in DNA: TGTGCCAGCAGCCCCCACTCCAAATCTGGAAACACCATATATTTT. This sequence encodes CASSPHSKSGNTIYF.

This clonotype turned up a few times. This sequence joins TRBV7-3 and TRBJ2-2, with D possibly TRBD2 on 6 matching bases. The germline gives CDR1 SGHTA, CDR2 FQGTGA. Trimming left V 6 bases short and J 10 bases short, with 15 bases between. The CDR3 spans 13 residues. Written as DNA, the CDR3 is TGTGCCAGCAGTATCACGGGAGTTTCGGAGCTGTTTTTT. Protein: CASSITGVSELFF.

This clonotype was recorded at least ten times. The chain links TRBV5-6 to TRBJ2-7; no firm D call. Germline CDR1 SGHDT, CDR2 YYEEEE. The CDR3 runs to 13 residues. Between the trimmed V and J ends, which lost 9 bases and 2 bases, there was a span of 15 bases. CDR3 sequence: CATRTELAYEQYF. The CDR3 DNA is TGTGCCACCAGGACGGAGTTAGCCTACGAGCAGTACTTC.

Many counts were recorded for this clonotype. The CDR3 nucleotides are TGTGCCAGCAGCTTAGTAGGAGCGGGGGGGCCCAATGAGCAGTTCTTC. Protein sequence: CASSLVGAGGPNEQFF. V is TRBV11-2 and J is TRBJ2-1, with 10 bases aligning to TRBD2. Looked up from germline, CDR1 is SGHAT and CDR2 is FQNNGV. The CDR3 runs 16 residues. The V gene end was trimmed by 1 base and the J gene end by 6 bases; junction bases not matched to a gene: 6.

The table lists this clonotype with a few counts. J is TRBJ1-2 and V is TRBV4-1; possibly TRBD1 for D (5 bases). CDR1 and CDR2 (germline): MGHRA, YSYEKL. The CDR3 contains 17 residues. With 1 base removed from V and 5 bases from J, the gap between germline ends came to 20 bases. CDR3 sequence: CASSQGGGTLFGYGYTF. The CDR3 nucleotides are TGCGCCAGCAGCCAAGGGGGAGGGACCCTATTCGGATATGGCTACACCTTC.

This clonotype was observed a handful of times. The chain carries TRBV11-1 and TRBJ1-6; D is unresolved. Between the trimmed V and J ends, which lost 4 bases and 11 bases, there was a span of 15 bases. The CDR3 has 14 amino acids. CDR1 is SGHAT, CDR2 FQDESV, per germline (reference sequence). The CDR3 DNA sequence: TGTGCCAGCAGCTGGGGAAGAGATCTTACACCCCTCCACTTT. Translated, it gives CASSWGRDLTPLHF.

This clonotype appeared many times. V gene TRBV5-1 combines with J gene TRBJ2-1, with D perhaps TRBD2 (6 bases). V shed 0 bases and J shed 6 bases, with 22 bases lying between them. This CDR3 is 18 amino acids long. Per germline, CDR1 SGHRS and CDR2 YFSETQ. CDR3 sequence: CASSLAPSSGEFVNEQFF. CDR3 DNA: TGCGCCAGCAGCTTGGCCCCCTCTTCGGGGGAGTTCGTCAATGAGCAGTTCTTC.

This clonotype was found many times. The V and J genes are TRBV28 and TRBJ2-1; either TRBD1 or TRBD2 may supply D (5 bases each). This CDR3 has 14 residues. The germline V gene has CDR1 MDHEN and CDR2 SYDVKM. Between the trimmed V and J ends, which lost 4 bases and 0 bases, there was a span of 7 bases. The CDR3 loop is CASSYGGSYNEQFF. Written as DNA, the CDR3 is TGTGCCAGCAGTTATGGGGGCTCCTACAATGAGCAGTTCTTC. The variable domain in full, completed from reference TRBV28 and TRBJ2-1, reads DVKVTQSSRYLVKRTGEKVFLECVQDMDHENMFWYRQDPGLGLRLIYFSYDVKMKEKGDIPEGYSVSREKKERFSLILESASTNQTSMYLCASSYGGSYNEQFFGPGTRLTVL.

This clonotype was observed a few times. The V gene is TRBV20-1, the J gene TRBJ1-6; 9 positions match TRBD1. V was pared by 5 bases and J by 8 bases, with 16 bases of the junction left unmatched. CDR1 is DFQATT, CDR2 SNEGSKA, per germline (reference sequence). The CDR3 consists of 17 residues. As DNA, the CDR3 is TGCAGTGCTGCGAAACCGGGACAGGGATTAGTGGATTCACCCCTCCACTTT. Its protein product is CSAAKPGQGLVDSPLHF.

The table lists this clonotype with a few counts. The conserved final phenylalanine or tryptophan is absent from the CDR3, which likely points to a read error. The rearrangement uses TRBV11-2 and TRBJ2-7, with D unclear. Trimming stripped 8 bases from V and 3 bases from J, with 14 bases between. The germline V gene encodes CDR1 SGHAT and CDR2 FQNNGV. There are 13 residues in the CDR3. In DNA, the CDR3 is TGTGCCAGCTGCCGGACCAGCGACTACGAGCAGTACCTC. Protein product: CASCRTSDYEQYL.

This clonotype was detected many times. The J gene is TRBJ1-1, the V gene TRBV30; D remains ambiguous. In germline, CDR1 is GTSNPN, CDR2 SVGIG (reference sequence). The CDR3 is 13 amino acids. Deletions cut 5 bases from V and 2 bases from J, with 12 bases between. The CDR3 spells CAWDRSGNTEAFF. The DNA of the CDR3 is TGTGCCTGGGATCGGAGTGGCAACACTGAAGCTTTCTTT.

DNA for the CDR3: TGTGCCAGCAGTTTAGGGGTTTTCTCTAGCGGAGTCGACCAAGAGACCCAGTACTTC. Residues: CASSLGVFSSGVDQETQYF. This rearrangement joins TRBV12-3 or TRBV12-4 to TRBJ2-5; 7 bases align to TRBD2. The CDR3 spans 19 residues. J gave up 0 bases and V 1 base, and 14 bases lay outside the gene matches.

Worth noting for this clonotype: A clone one base away is much larger, so this may be a read error. This chain uses TRBV2 with TRBJ2-1; D gene ambiguous. Trimming removed 8 bases at V and 9 bases at J, with 8 bases between. Germline values: CDR1 SNHLY, CDR2 FYNNEI. The CDR3 totals 10 residues. Written as DNA, the CDR3 is TGTGCCAGCCGATCCTCTGAGCAGTTCTTC. This sequence encodes CASRSSEQFF. Filled out from reference TRBV2 and TRBJ2-1, the complete variable domain reads EPEVTQTPSHQVTQMGQEVILRCVPISNHLYFYWYRQILGQKVEFLVSFYNNEISEKSEIFDDQFSVERPDGSNFTLKIRSTKLEDSAMYFCASRSSEQFFGPGTRLTVL.

This clonotype occurred a few times. Written as DNA, the CDR3 is TGTGCCAGCGGCGGTTTCTCGAATCAGCCCCAGCATTTT. Encoded protein: CASGGFSNQPQHF. J is TRBJ1-5 and V is TRBV28; D uncertain. CDR3 length: 13 amino acids. Trimming took off 8 bases at V and 4 bases at J, with 12 bases between the two ends. The V gene's germline CDR1 is MDHEN and CDR2 SYDVKM.

In this sample, this clonotype turned up many times. The V and J genes are TRBV20-1 and TRBJ2-7, with 7 bases matching TRBD1. The CDR3 runs 13 residues. V was clipped by 3 bases and J by 2 bases; unmatched bases: 4. Germline CDR1 and CDR2: DFQATT and SNEGSKA (reference sequence). CDR3 nucleotide sequence: TGCAGTGCTAGCGACAGGGAGACCTACGAGCAGTACTTC. This sequence encodes CSASDRETYEQYF.

V and J are TRBV7-3 and TRBJ2-3; 13 bases line up with TRBD2. CDR1 SGHTA and CDR2 FQGTGA come from the germline V gene. V was pared by 10 bases and J by 4 bases, with 8 bases of the junction left unmatched. This CDR3 spans 15 amino acids. CDR3 sequence: CAIKGLAGWADTQYF. DNA of the CDR3: TGTGCCATCAAGGGACTAGCGGGATGGGCAGATACGCAGTATTTT.

This chain links TRBV12-3 or TRBV12-4 with TRBJ2-3; tentatively, D is TRBD2 (6 bases). The CDR3 has 18 amino acids. Trimming took off 2 bases at V and 2 bases at J, with 20 bases between the two ends. The CDR3 reads CASSLSRPGTFTTDTQYF. Written as DNA, the CDR3 is TGTGCCAGCAGTTTATCGAGGCCCGGGACTTTCACCACAGATACGCAGTATTTT.

This clonotype was picked up many times. The chain joins TRBV12-5 to TRBJ2-3; 9 bases match TRBD1. Germline V gene lookup returns CDR1 LGHNT and CDR2 FRNRAP. Trimming took 9 bases from V and 6 from J; bases not matched to a gene: 10. The CDR3 is made up of 14 amino acids. This chain's CDR3 is CASAQGAVVDTQYF. The CDR3, as DNA: TGTGCTAGCGCACAGGGGGCGGTGGTGGATACGCAGTATTTT.

This clonotype was seen repeatedly, ten times or more. This chain links TRBV12-3 or TRBV12-4 with TRBJ2-7; TRBD2 matches at 11 bases. There are 15 residues in the CDR3. The V gene end was trimmed by 10 bases and the J gene end by 0 bases; junction bases not matched to a gene: 8. The DNA for the CDR3 is TGTGCCACCCCTCGAGGGACTAGCGGCTCCTACGAGCAGTACTTC. Amino acid sequence: CATPRGTSGSYEQYF.

At least ten counts were recorded for this clonotype. The chain carries TRBV20-1 and TRBJ2-3, with D possibly being TRBD2 (7 bases). V shed 6 bases and J shed 4 bases, with 20 bases lying between them. Germline V CDR1 and CDR2: DFQATT, SNEGSKA (reference sequence). This CDR3 has 15 amino acids. CDR3 nucleotide sequence: TGCAGTGCGACGGGAGGCGAGGGGGGGTCAGATACGCAGTATTTT. Encoded protein: CSATGGEGGSDTQYF.

The chain joins TRBV11-2 to TRBJ1-3; D uncertain. Germline V gene sequence: CDR1 SGHAT, CDR2 FQNNGV. The germline V and J ends were trimmed by 5 bases and 4 bases, with 9 bases remaining between them. The CDR3 consists of 13 residues. For the CDR3, the DNA is TGTGCCAGCAGCCATTTCAGGGGAAACACCATATATTTT. This encodes CASSHFRGNTIYF.

This clonotype has a handful of counts. This chain uses TRBV5-6 with TRBJ2-1; 8 bases fit TRBD2. The CDR3 extends over 14 amino acids. Trimming took 2 bases from V and 5 from J; bases not matched to a gene: 3. CDR1 is SGHDT and CDR2 is YYEEEE in the germline V gene. For the CDR3, the DNA is TGTGCCAGCAGCTTCGGGACTAGGAACAATGAGCAGTTCTTC. Amino acids: CASSFGTRNNEQFF. Full variable domain (remainder filled in from reference TRBV5-6 and TRBJ2-1): DAGVTQSPTHLIKTRGQQVTLRCSPKSGHDTVSWYQQALGQGPQFIFQYYEEEERQRGNFPDRFSGHQFPNYSSELNVNALLLGDSALYLCASSFGTRNNEQFFGPGTRLTVL.

This clonotype was detected a few times. This rearrangement joins TRBV27 to TRBJ1-4; a possible D gene is TRBD1 (5 bases). The germline CDR1 and CDR2 sequences are MNHEY and SMNVEV (reference sequence). This CDR3 has 15 residues. Trimming stripped 5 bases from V and 2 bases from J, with 12 bases between. The CDR3 sequence is CASSPARATNEKLFF. The CDR3 coding sequence is TGTGCCAGCAGTCCTGCCAGGGCCACTAATGAAAAACTGTTTTTT.

J is TRBJ2-7 and V is TRBV9; no reliable D call. V was trimmed by 0 bases and J by 5 bases, leaving 9 bases between them. The germline gives CDR1 SGDLS, CDR2 YYNGEE. The CDR3 spans 13 residues. Written as DNA, the CDR3 is TGTGCCAGCAGCGTAGAGTCTCCTGACGAGCAGTACTTC. It is translated as CASSVESPDEQYF.

This clonotype was seen a handful of times. The rearrangement links TRBV3-1 to TRBJ2-1, with D uncertain. Germline-derived CDR1 and CDR2 are LGHDT and YNNKEL (reference sequence). V shed 3 bases and J shed 9 bases, with 18 bases lying between them. CDR3 size: 15 residues. The CDR3 reads CASSQDPRPLREQFF. The CDR3 DNA sequence: TGTGCCAGCAGCCAGGACCCTAGACCGTTACGTGAGCAGTTCTTC.

The chain recombines TRBV24-1 with TRBJ2-1; 8 bases align to TRBD2. Germline CDR1 is KGHDR and CDR2 is SFDVKD. The CDR3 length is 18 residues. Trimming removed 5 bases from V and 1 base from J; junction bases left unmatched: 12. The DNA for the CDR3 is TGTGCCACCAGTGGGAGCGGGAGAGAAGGTTTGTCCTACAATGAGCAGTTCTTC. Translated, it gives CATSGSGREGLSYNEQFF.

The chain is built from TRBV10-2 and TRBJ2-7; the D is unclear. Germline V gene data show CDR1 as WSHSY and CDR2 as SAAADI. CDR3 length: 9 residues. The V end lost 8 bases, the J end lost 5 bases, and 4 bases lay between the germline ends. The CDR3, as DNA: TGCGCCAGCGGGGACGAGCAGTACTTC. Its translation is CASGDEQYF.

Regarding this clonotype: Being one base from a much bigger clone, this may be a read error. The chain has TRBV11-3 and TRBJ2-2; D is unresolved. The CDR3 consists of 14 residues. V was clipped by 5 bases and J by 0 bases, with 7 bases between them. Germline assignment: CDR1 SGHNT and CDR2 YENEEA. The CDR3 coding sequence is TGTGCCAGCAGCGGGTTCGCGAACACCGGGGAGCTGTTTTTT. Amino acid sequence: CASSGFANTGELFF.

This clonotype has only a few counts. The rearrangement links TRBV5-1 to TRBJ2-7; 9 positions agree with TRBD1. V dropped 6 bases and J dropped 8; count of bases not matched to a gene: 12. CDR3 length equals 14 residues. In germline, CDR1 is SGHRS, CDR2 YFSETQ. The CDR3 sequence: CASKPGQGNPQQYF. The CDR3 DNA follows: TGCGCCAGCAAACCGGGACAGGGAAACCCCCAGCAGTACTTC.

Notes on this clonotype: This may stem from a read error, because a much larger clone lies one nucleotide away. Likely a read error: the CDR3 ends without its conserved phenylalanine or tryptophan. This sequence joins TRBV29-1 and TRBJ1-1; 7 bases line up with TRBD1. Germline trimming cut 7 bases from V and 1 base from J; bases unmatched to any gene: 3. The germline V gene has CDR1 SQVTM and CDR2 ANQGSEA. The CDR3 runs to 12 residues. CDR3 bases: TGCAGCGGGGGACAGAGGAACACTGAAGCTTTCTCT. This gives the protein CSGGQRNTEAFS.

This clonotype was counted a few times. A much bigger clone sits one base away, suggesting this may be a read error. This chain uses TRBV11-1 with TRBJ2-2; unclear D gene. There are 15 residues in the CDR3. The V gene's germline CDR1 is SGHAT and CDR2 FQDESV (reference sequence). Written as DNA, the CDR3 is TGTGCCTGCAGCTTCCGGGCAGCGAACACCGGGGAGCTGTTTTTT. It encodes CACSFRAANTGELFF.